The source of this TCR beta chain is a study of blood T cells in healthy people across ages. V was pared by 0 bases and J by 1 base, with 0 bases of the junction left unmatched. Germline CDR1 reads SQVTM; CDR2 reads ANQGSEA. This CDR3 has 14 amino acids. This clonotype was counted only a few times. The authors ran a second PCR of about 7 to 11 cycles using a sample-barcoded 5' primer and a J-beta primer mix. TCRdb reprocessed the 5' RACE reads via MiXCR and lists one record per CDR3 protein. Seen here are roughly 570,000 distinct CDR3 sequences, 25% to 30% observed once, and the top ten hold approximately 17%.

The receptor was isolated from a woman aged 70-85 years in good health. This rearrangement joins TRBV29-1 to TRBJ2-5, with 9 bases lining up with TRBD2. The sample consisted of blood. As DNA, the CDR3 is TGCAGCGTTGAAGATAGCGGGGGCCAAGAGACCCAGTACTTC. This codes for CSVEDSGGQETQYF.